The 24 T cell receptor beta chains below all came from one sample that was sequenced in a study of low-dose radiotherapy and immunotherapy resistance in tumors. Alpha and beta chains were covered, as first-strand cDNA relied on TRAV- and TRBV-specific primers. PCR amplification of the TCRs was performed with Phusion for approximately 20 PCR cycles, and it relied on a constant-region primer together with a V-primer adapter. TCRdb independently ran MiXCR on the reads; one entry per CDR3 protein. The repertoire holds under 90,000 distinct CDR3 sequences, with roughly 19% as singletons. Time point described: before trial treatment. Sequences were derived from PBMCs, sampled before treatment. The receptors were gathered from a male donor with prostate cancer.

In its sample, this clonotype was seen many times. The chain joins TRBV2 to TRBJ2-5; a weak D match, TRBD1 (5 bases). CDR1 and CDR2 from the germline V gene are SNHLY and FYNNEI. The ends were cut back, 10 bases at V and 2 bases at J, with 17 bases in the middle. CDR3 length equals 14 residues. In nucleotides, the CDR3 is TGTGCCACCAAACGATCTACAGGACAAGAGACCCAGTACTTC. This sequence encodes CATKRSTGQETQYF.

Notes on this clonotype: A far more abundant clone sits one base away, making this likely a read error. CDR3 bases: TGTGCCAGCAGCTTCGGCGGGGGGGCCCATAATGAGCAGTACTTC. Its translation is CASSFGGGAHNEQYF. The rearrangement links TRBV11-3 to TRBJ2-7; 9 bases agree with TRBD2. The V segment lost 3 bases and the J segment 7 bases; nucleotides outside the gene matches: 10. The CDR3 is 15 amino acids. Germline CDR1 and CDR2: SGHNT and YENEEA.

Ten or more counts support this clonotype. The chain links TRBV10-2 to TRBJ1-1; maybe TRBD1 (5 bases). V was cut by 6 bases and J by 5 bases, with 13 bases left in between. The CDR3 runs to 13 residues. Germline CDR1 and CDR2: WSHSY and SAAADI. Here the CDR3 reads CASRPGGGTEAFF. The CDR3, as DNA: TGCGCCAGCAGACCCGGGGGGGGAACTGAAGCTTTCTTT.

This clonotype was counted many times. This sequence joins TRBV6-8 and TRBJ2-1; 10 nucleotides line up with TRBD2. CDR3 size: 15 residues. V shed 6 bases and J 8 bases; nucleotides not matched to a gene: 10. The germline CDR1 and CDR2 sequences are MNHGY and SAAAGT. CDR3 loop: CASRDTSGASDEQFF. The DNA for the CDR3 is TGTGCCAGCAGGGATACTAGCGGGGCGAGCGATGAGCAGTTCTTC.

This clonotype appeared many times. The chain combines TRBV5-8 with TRBJ2-1, with unresolved D. Trimming pared 1 base from V and 6 bases from J, leaving 8 bases between. Germline V gene data show CDR1 as SGHTS and CDR2 as YDEGEE. This CDR3 is 13 amino acids long. The CDR3 loop is CASSLRVSNEQFF. The CDR3 DNA follows: TGTGCCAGCAGCTTGAGAGTGTCCAATGAGCAGTTCTTC.

This clonotype has a count of ten or more. The chain joins TRBV18 to TRBJ1-5, with TRBD1 as a possible D gene (6 bases). Germline CDR1 KGHSH, CDR2 LQKENI. Trimming shortened V by 2 bases and J by 6 bases, and 17 bases separated the two germline ends. This CDR3 comprises 16 residues. CDR3 nucleotide sequence: TGTGCCAGCTCACCAAACTCCGGGGGCGACTCTCAGCCCCAGCATTTT. Protein sequence: CASSPNSGGDSQPQHF. Based on the CDR3 plus reference TRBV18 and TRBJ1-5, the full variable domain is NAGVMQNPRHLVRRRGQEARLRCSPMKGHSHVYWYRQLPEEGLKFMVYLQKENIIDESGMPKERFSAEFPKEGPSILRIQQVVRGDSAAYFCASSPNSGGDSQPQHFGDGTRLSIL.

This clonotype appeared many times. The chain has TRBV12-3 or TRBV12-4 and TRBJ2-1; D remains ambiguous. There are 15 residues in the CDR3. The ends were cut back, 7 bases at V and 0 bases at J, with 13 bases in the middle. CDR3 DNA sequence: TGTGCCAGCACCCCTAGTGGGCGCTCCTACAATGAGCAGTTCTTC. Protein: CASTPSGRSYNEQFF.

This clonotype showed up many times. The chain couples TRBV5-1 to TRBJ2-3; D not resolved. The CDR3 is 15 residues long. Trimming took 0 bases from V and 1 from J, leaving 9 bases between them. Germline lookup yields CDR1 SGHRS and CDR2 YFSETQ. The CDR3 sequence: CASSLASQGTDTQYF. CDR3 nucleotides: TGCGCCAGCAGCTTGGCCAGCCAGGGCACAGATACGCAGTATTTT.

The CDR3 reads CASSSKAGTGDNEQFF. The CDR3 region has the DNA TGTGCCAGCAGTTCGAAAGCGGGGACCGGGGACAATGAGCAGTTCTTC. V and J are TRBV27 and TRBJ2-1, with TRBD2 identical over 7 bases. Germline V gene lookup returns CDR1 MNHEY and CDR2 SMNVEV (reference sequence). This CDR3 is 16 amino acids long. V was clipped by 4 bases and J by 5 bases; unmatched bases: 11.

This clonotype has a handful of counts. The chain links TRBV5-1 to TRBJ2-1, with D possibly TRBD1 on 5 matching bases. Germline V gene lookup returns CDR1 SGHRS and CDR2 YFSETQ. CDR3 length: 14 amino acids. V was trimmed by 3 bases and J by 4 bases, leaving 11 bases between them. DNA of the CDR3: TGCGCCAGCAGCTCACAGACAGCATACAATGAGCAGTTCTTC. The encoded protein is CASSSQTAYNEQFF. The whole variable domain, filled in from reference TRBV5-1 and TRBJ2-1, reads KAGVTQTPRYLIKTRGQQVTLSCSPISGHRSVSWYQQTPGQGLQFLFEYFSETQRNKGNFPGRFSGRQFSNSRSEMNVSTLELGDSALYLCASSSQTAYNEQFFGPGTRLTVL.

Remarks on this clonotype: At one end the junction does not follow the germline gene, possibly because of a read error. The gene calls are TRBV27 and TRBJ2-7; D unclear. The CDR3 is made up of 11 amino acids. In germline, CDR1 is MNHEY, CDR2 SMNVEV (reference sequence). This chain's CDR3 is CAGSLFVEQYF. The DNA for the CDR3 is TGTGCCGGCAGTTTATTCGTAGAGCAGTACTTC.

About this clonotype itself: This probably arose from a read error, given a far larger clone one base away. This chain connects TRBV6-5 to TRBJ2-1; a possible D gene is TRBD1 (6 bases). Germline CDR1 reads MNHEY; CDR2 reads SVGAGI. This CDR3 is built from 15 residues. The CDR3 spells CASSSGELYQETQCF. CDR3 nucleotides: TGTGCCAGCTCCTCAGGGGAGCTGTACCAAGAGACCCAGTGCTTC.

This chain links TRBV27 with TRBJ2-1, with D hard to call. V gave up 1 base and J gave up 10 bases, with 5 bases separating them. This CDR3 has 11 amino acids. CDR1 is MNHEY, CDR2 SMNVEV, per germline (reference sequence). The CDR3 spells CASSLFVEQFF. CDR3 sequence (DNA): TGTGCCAGCAGTTTATTCGTAGAGCAGTTCTTC.

The count of this clonotype is one. A far larger clone is one base from this, pointing to a likely read error. The chain links TRBV11-2 to TRBJ1-2; D is possibly TRBD1 (5 bases). Per germline, CDR1 SGHAT and CDR2 FQNNGV. This CDR3 is 14 amino acids long. CDR3 in DNA: TGTCCCAGCAGCTTAGTTCTGGGGCTTGATGGCTACACCTTC. It codes for CPSSLVLGLDGYTF.

Concerning this clonotype itself: A single base is all that separates this from a far larger clone, so a read error is likely. J is TRBJ1-2 and V is TRBV5-4, with TRBD1 matching 8 bases. CDR1 is SGHNT and CDR2 is YYREEE in the germline V gene (reference sequence). The CDR3 has 14 amino acids. With 0 bases clipped from V and 4 bases from J, the junction kept 2 bases outside the gene matches. This chain's CDR3 is CASSLAGTGYGYTF. The CDR3 DNA follows: TGTGCCAGCAGCTTGGCCGGGACAGGCTATGGCTACACCTTC.

This clonotype appeared many times. The chain is built from TRBV3-1 and TRBJ1-1; TRBD1 might be the D (6 bases). The CDR3 covers 14 residues. The V and J ends lost 4 bases and 1 base respectively, with 10 bases between them. Germline V gives CDR1 LGHDT, CDR2 YNNKEL (reference sequence). The DNA for the CDR3 is TGTGCCAGCAGCCTATTACAGGGGAACACTGAAGCTTTCTTT. Amino acids: CASSLLQGNTEAFF.

This clonotype was recorded many times. The V gene is TRBV7-3, the J gene TRBJ2-3; 9 nucleotides line up with TRBD1. CDR3 length: 16 residues. J lost 4 bases, V lost 5 bases, and 10 bases had no gene match. Germline assignment: CDR1 SGHTA and CDR2 FQGTGA. The CDR3 here is CASSPGTGHYPDTQYF. The CDR3 nucleotides are TGTGCCAGCAGCCCGGGGACAGGGCATTACCCAGATACGCAGTATTTT.

This clonotype came up many times. The J gene is TRBJ2-7, the V gene TRBV7-2, with unresolved D. Germline lookup yields CDR1 SGHTA and CDR2 FQGNSA. V was pared by 5 bases and J by 1 base, with 12 bases between. This CDR3 contains 14 residues. CDR3 nucleotides: TGTGCCAGCAGCGCCCAACCTTCGTCCTACGAGCAGTACTTC. It translates to CASSAQPSSYEQYF.

This clonotype was observed many times. The chain recombines TRBV11-3 with TRBJ2-3; D ambiguous. Trimming removed 1 base at V and 0 bases at J, with 5 bases between. The V gene's germline CDR1 is SGHNT and CDR2 YENEEA. The CDR3 spans 14 residues. The CDR3 sequence is CASSLGASTDTQYF. DNA for the CDR3: TGTGCCAGCAGCTTAGGTGCTAGCACAGATACGCAGTATTTT.

This clonotype was counted ten times or more. This rearrangement joins TRBV6-5 to TRBJ1-3; D might be TRBD1 (5 bases). CDR3 size: 14 residues. Trimming pared 2 bases from V and 2 bases from J, leaving 7 bases between. Germline lookup yields CDR1 MNHEY and CDR2 SVGAGI. The CDR3 protein is CASSYRGPGNTIYF. The CDR3 coding sequence is TGTGCCAGCAGTTACAGGGGCCCTGGAAACACCATATATTTT.

This clonotype was found many times. Here the CDR3 DNA reads TGTGCCAGCAGCTCCTCAGGCTATGGCTACACCTTC. This translates into CASSSSGYGYTF. The V call is TRBV2, the J call TRBJ1-2; no firm D call. Germline CDR1 reads SNHLY; CDR2 reads FYNNEI. The CDR3 covers 12 residues. Trimming took 6 bases from V and 4 from J, leaving 9 bases between them.

This clonotype has ten or more counts. The genes are TRBV11-1 and TRBJ2-5; D uncertain. Germline CDR1 is SGHAT and CDR2 is FQDESV (reference sequence). The CDR3 is made up of 13 amino acids. With 2 bases removed from V and 5 bases from J, the gap between germline ends came to 9 bases. The CDR3 loop reads CASSLTVGETQYF. For the CDR3, the DNA is TGTGCCAGCAGCTTAACGGTTGGGGAGACCCAGTACTTC.

This clonotype showed up many times. CDR3 loop: CASSQDGGGAIDTQYF. The CDR3, as DNA: TGCGCCAGCAGCCAAGATGGCGGGGGGGCCATAGATACGCAGTATTTT. The V gene is TRBV4-1, the J gene TRBJ2-3, with 9 bases lining up with TRBD2. After removal of 0 bases from V and 5 bases from J, the junction contained 6 bases not matched to a gene. CDR1 is MGHRA and CDR2 is YSYEKL in the germline V gene. CDR3 length: 16 residues.

This clonotype was detected ten times or more. The rearrangement links TRBV6-6 to TRBJ2-7; the match to TRBD2 covers 8 bases. The CDR3 has 14 residues. V gave up 0 bases and J gave up 3 bases; unmatched junction bases: 1. Germline V lookup: CDR1 MNHNY, CDR2 SVGAGI (reference sequence). The DNA of the CDR3 is TGTGCCAGCAGTTACTCCGGGGGGGTCTACGAGCAGTACTTC. This codes for CASSYSGGVYEQYF.